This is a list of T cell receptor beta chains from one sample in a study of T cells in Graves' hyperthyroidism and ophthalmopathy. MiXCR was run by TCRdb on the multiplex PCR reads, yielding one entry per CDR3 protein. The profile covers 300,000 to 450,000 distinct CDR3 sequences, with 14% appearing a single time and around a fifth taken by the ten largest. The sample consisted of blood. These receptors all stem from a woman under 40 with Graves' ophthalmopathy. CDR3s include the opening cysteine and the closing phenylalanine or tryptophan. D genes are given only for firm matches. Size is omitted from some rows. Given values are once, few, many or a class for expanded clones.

CASSLPGGFYEQYF	TGTGCCAGCAGTTTGCCAGGGGGATTCTACGAGCAGTACTTC	many	TRBD1	TRBV28	TRBJ2-7
CASSVGSGGAYNEQFF	TGTGCCAGCAGCGTAGGATCGGGGGGAGCCTACAATGAGCAGTTCTTC	many	TRBD2	TRBV9	TRBJ2-1
CASSQRDYNSPLHF	TGTGCCAGCAGCCAGAGGGATTACAATTCACCCCTCCACTTT	few	.	TRBV14	TRBJ1-6
CAISAASGPYNEQFF	TGTGCCATCAGTGCGGCTAGCGGGCCATACAATGAGCAGTTCTTC	many	TRBD2	TRBV10-3	TRBJ2-1
CASSNRVSGNTIYF	TGTGCCAGCAGTAACAGGGTCTCCGGAAACACCATATATTTT	many	.	TRBV12-3/TRBV12-4	TRBJ1-3
CASSPYKTEAFF	TGTGCCAGCAGCCCTTACAAAACTGAAGCTTTCTTT	many	.	TRBV7-6	TRBJ1-1
CASSYGTDKETQYF	TGTGCCAGCAGTTATGGGACAGATAAAGAGACCCAGTACTTC	many	TRBD1	TRBV12-3/TRBV12-4	TRBJ2-5
CSAASGGAGVYEQYF	TGCAGTGCTGCTAGCGGGGGGGCCGGGGTCTACGAGCAGTACTTC	.	TRBD2	TRBV20-1	TRBJ2-7
CASSYFGGEDEKLFF	TGTGCCAGCAGTTATTTTGGGGGCGAGGATGAAAAACTGTTTTTT	many	.	TRBV6-1	TRBJ1-4
CSASRQDGNSPLHF	TGCAGTGCTAGTCGACAAGACGGGAATTCACCCCTCCACTTT	few	.	TRBV20-1	TRBJ1-6
CATSDPSGGAANEQFF	TGTGCCACCAGTGACCCAAGCGGGGGGGCGGCCAATGAGCAGTTCTTC	few	TRBD2	TRBV24-1	TRBJ2-1
CASSVTAKSNQPQHF	TGTGCCAGCAGTGTTACCGCCAAGAGCAATCAGCCCCAGCATTTT	many	.	TRBV6-1	TRBJ1-5
CASSLGGRGSSTDTQYF	TGTGCCAGCAGCTTGGGGGGGAGGGGCTCGTCCACAGATACGCAGTATTTT	many	TRBD2	TRBV5-6	TRBJ2-3
CASSPQVGGINNQPQHF	TGTGCCAGCAGCCCCCAAGTTGGAGGAATTAACAATCAGCCCCAGCATTTT	many	.	TRBV3-1	TRBJ1-5
CAWTGGMNTEAFF	TGTGCCTGGACAGGAGGCATGAACACTGAAGCTTTCTTT	.	.	TRBV30	TRBJ1-1
CSASIPSADTQYF	TGCAGTGCCTCCATCCCTTCGGCAGATACGCAGTATTTT	many	.	TRBV20-1	TRBJ2-3
CASGPGSSYNSPLHF	TGCGCCAGCGGTCCAGGCAGCTCCTATAATTCACCCCTCCACTTT	many	.	TRBV4-1	TRBJ1-6
CASARRGVTDTQYF	TGTGCCAGTGCGCGACGGGGAGTCACAGATACGCAGTATTTT	.	.	TRBV28	TRBJ2-3
CASSMGQTDEQYF	TGTGCCAGTAGTATGGGCCAGACTGACGAGCAGTACTTC	few	.	TRBV19	TRBJ2-7
CASSQEDLLHTGELFF	TGCGCCAGCAGCCAGGAGGATTTGCTCCACACCGGGGAGCTGTTTTTT	.	.	TRBV4-1	TRBJ2-2
CSAPQGPSGGPEETQYF	TGCAGTGCGCCGCAAGGGCCTAGCGGGGGTCCCGAAGAGACCCAGTACTTC	many	TRBD2	TRBV20-1	TRBJ2-5
CSAPSGSETQYF	TGCAGTGCCCCCTCGGGGTCCGAGACCCAGTACTTC	many	.	TRBV20-1	TRBJ2-5
CASSPTGLAGAAGQFF	TGTGCCAGCAGCCCAACCGGACTAGCGGGGGCAGCGGGGCAGTTCTTC	.	TRBD2	TRBV11-2	TRBJ2-1
CASSLGVGDLNSPLHF	TGTGCCAGCAGCTTAGGGGTGGGGGACCTCAATTCACCCCTCCACTTT	many	.	TRBV7-2	TRBJ1-6
CSASGVGVAGSNEQFF	TGCAGTGCCAGCGGTGTCGGGGTAGCGGGGAGCAATGAGCAGTTCTTC	many	TRBD2	TRBV20-1	TRBJ2-1
CASSEVAGGRTSYNEQFF	TGTGCCAGCAGTGAAGTAGCGGGGGGTAGGACTTCCTACAATGAGCAGTTCTTC	few	TRBD2	TRBV6-1	TRBJ2-1
CASSPGGPTPYEQYF	TGTGCCAGCAGCCCAGGCGGGCCCACTCCCTACGAGCAGTACTTC	.	.	TRBV7-2	TRBJ2-7
CASSEEGGRNTEAFF	TGTGCCAGCAGTGAAGAAGGGGGACGGAACACTGAAGCTTTCTTT	many	.	TRBV2	TRBJ1-1
CASSQDRQNAGNQPQHF	TGTGCCAGTTCTCAAGATCGGCAGAACGCTGGCAATCAGCCCCAGCATTTT	few	.	TRBV19	TRBJ1-5
CASSPVGPRGANVPTF	TGTGCCAGCAGCCCGGTTGGTCCCAGGGGGGCCAACGTCCCGACTTTC	.	.	TRBV3-1	TRBJ2-6
CASNLRLAGGLETQYF	TGTGCCAGCAACCTCAGACTAGCGGGGGGACTGGAGACCCAGTACTTC	many	TRBD2	TRBV2	TRBJ2-5
CASSQDRGQLSGNTIYF	TGCGCCAGCAGCCAAGACAGAGGGCAACTCTCTGGAAACACCATATATTTT	few	.	TRBV4-1	TRBJ1-3
CASSLNPPTGGDYGYTF	TGTGCCAGCAGTTTAAACCCCCCGACAGGGGGGGACTATGGCTACACCTTC	few	TRBD1	TRBV27	TRBJ1-2
CASSSGQGFNEQFF	TGTGCCAGCAGCTCGGGACAGGGTTTCAATGAGCAGTTCTTC	many	TRBD1	TRBV7-3	TRBJ2-1
CASSYSLRGLNEQYF	TGTGCCAGCAGTTACTCGCTCAGGGGGCTCAACGAGCAGTACTTC	few	TRBD1	TRBV6-2/TRBV6-3	TRBJ2-7
CASSSRPGGGFYEQYF	TGTGCCAGCAGTTCCCGTCCAGGGGGGGGGTTCTACGAGCAGTACTTC	many	.	TRBV12-3/TRBV12-4	TRBJ2-7
CASSLAASGGPKSSYEQYF	TGTGCCAGCAGCTTAGCGGCTAGCGGGGGCCCTAAAAGCTCCTACGAGCAGTACTTC	.	TRBD2	TRBV7-6	TRBJ2-7
CASSVSPDPGLETQYF	TGTGCCAGCAGCGTAAGCCCGGACCCCGGGTTAGAGACCCAGTACTTC	.	.	TRBV9	TRBJ2-5
CASSPRPKETQYF	TGTGCCAGCTCACCACGGCCGAAAGAGACCCAGTACTTC	many	.	TRBV18	TRBJ2-5
CASSPQRTQAHTQYF	TGTGCCAGCAGCCCCCAGCGGACCCAGGCACATACGCAGTATTTT	few	.	TRBV13	TRBJ2-3
CATSDPTRDTGELFF	TGTGCCACCAGTGACCCGACCCGGGACACCGGGGAGCTGTTTTTT	many	.	TRBV24-1	TRBJ2-2
CASIVGRTSSYNEQFF	TGTGCCAGCATAGTTGGGCGGACGAGCTCCTACAATGAGCAGTTCTTC	many	.	TRBV2	TRBJ2-1
CAISSARQGAFF	TGTGCCATCAGCTCGGCGAGACAGGGAGCTTTCTTT	many	TRBD1	TRBV10-3	TRBJ1-1
CASSLNPGAVNEQFF	TGTGCCAGCAGCTTGAACCCGGGGGCGGTTAATGAGCAGTTCTTC	many	.	TRBV7-2	TRBJ2-1
CASRAGPTYEQYF	TGTGCCAGCAGGGCAGGCCCAACCTACGAGCAGTACTTC	many	.	TRBV11-2	TRBJ2-7
CASLTQYEQYF	TGTGCCAGCCTTACACAGTACGAGCAGTACTTC	many	.	TRBV2	TRBJ2-7